This T cell receptor beta chain derives from a study of cytomegalovirus exposure and HLA in healthy donors. CDR1 is SQVTM, CDR2 ANQGSEA, per germline. This CDR3 has 12 residues. Trimming removed 5 bases at V and 5 bases at J, with 12 bases between. PCR amplification relied on 60 Vbeta primers (plus 13 Jbeta primers). TCRdb's copy holds only in-frame clones and misses some; the assay was immunoSEQ multiplex PCR. The data show 150,000 to 250,000 clones, approximately 85% seen once. The rearrangement joins TRBV29-1 to TRBJ1-2; perhaps TRBD1 as D (6 bases). The sequence derives from a girl between 10 and 17 years old in good health and CMV-seropositive. The specimen was PBMCs. This CDR3 is CSVLQGVYGYTF. The CDR3 DNA reads TGCAGCGTTCTACAGGGAGTATATGGCTACACCTTC.